This T cell receptor (beta chain) is from a study of siplizumab effects on memory and regulatory T cells. This CDR3 region has 13 residues. Looked up from germline, CDR1 is SEHNR and CDR2 is FQNEAQ (reference sequence). Between the trimmed V and J ends, which lost 2 bases and 2 bases, there was a span of 7 bases. Broader study findings: Mappable alloreactive CD4+ clones came from Treg cells about 65% of the time on average with siplizumab, against roughly 27% in controls. Proliferating siplizumab-culture Tregs lacked confirmation of suppressive function. There were only a minor fraction of alloreactive clones that mapped to unstimulated subsets. Naive T cells were seemingly more diverse than memory cells, and major contributions to the alloresponse seemed to be made by them.

Sequencing used immunoSEQ multiplex PCR; TCRdb keeps in-frame clones, though not all of them. The sample has tens of thousands of clones; about 98% are singletons. Concerning this clone: The antigen remains undetermined.

The clonotype was recovered from a human donor in good health. Sequenced sample: naive CD8+ T cells sorted from blood. The chain uses TRBV7-9 and TRBJ2-7; the D is unclear. The CDR3: CASSLPATYEQYF. CDR3 DNA: TGTGCCAGCAGCTTACCAGCAACCTACGAGCAGTACTTC.